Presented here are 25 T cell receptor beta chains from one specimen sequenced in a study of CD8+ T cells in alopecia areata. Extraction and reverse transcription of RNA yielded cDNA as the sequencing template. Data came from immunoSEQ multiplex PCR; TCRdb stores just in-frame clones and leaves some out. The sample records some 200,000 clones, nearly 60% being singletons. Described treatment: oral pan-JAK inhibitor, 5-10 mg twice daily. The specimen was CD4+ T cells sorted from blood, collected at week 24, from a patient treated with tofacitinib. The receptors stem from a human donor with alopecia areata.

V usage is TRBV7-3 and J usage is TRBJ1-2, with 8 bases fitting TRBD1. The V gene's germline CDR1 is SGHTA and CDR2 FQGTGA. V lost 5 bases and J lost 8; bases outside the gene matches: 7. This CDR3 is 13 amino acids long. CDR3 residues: CASSPTGESGYTF. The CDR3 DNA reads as TGTGCCAGCAGCCCGACAGGGGAATCGGGCTACACCTTC.

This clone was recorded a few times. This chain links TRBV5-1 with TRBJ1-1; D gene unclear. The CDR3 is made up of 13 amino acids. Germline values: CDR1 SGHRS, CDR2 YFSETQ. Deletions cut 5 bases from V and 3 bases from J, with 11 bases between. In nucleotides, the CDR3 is TGCGCCAGCAGTTCGGACGGCCACACTGAAGCTTTCTTT. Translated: CASSSDGHTEAFF.

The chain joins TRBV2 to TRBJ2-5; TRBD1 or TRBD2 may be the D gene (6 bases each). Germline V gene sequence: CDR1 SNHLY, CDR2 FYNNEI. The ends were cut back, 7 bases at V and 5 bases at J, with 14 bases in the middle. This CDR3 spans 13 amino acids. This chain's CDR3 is CASNKLGGETQYF. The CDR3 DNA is TGTGCCAGCAATAAACTAGGGGGGGAGACCCAGTACTTC.

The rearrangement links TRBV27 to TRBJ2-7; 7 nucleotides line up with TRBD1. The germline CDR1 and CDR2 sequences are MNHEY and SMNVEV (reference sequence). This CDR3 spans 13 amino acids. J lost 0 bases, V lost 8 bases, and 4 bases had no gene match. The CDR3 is CASRDSPSYEQYF. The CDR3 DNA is TGTGCCAGCCGGGACAGCCCCTCCTACGAGCAGTACTTC.

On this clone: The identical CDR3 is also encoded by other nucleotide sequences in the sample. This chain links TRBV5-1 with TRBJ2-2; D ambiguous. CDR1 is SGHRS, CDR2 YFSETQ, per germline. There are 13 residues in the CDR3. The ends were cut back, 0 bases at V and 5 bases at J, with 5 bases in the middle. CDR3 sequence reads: CASSLEVTGELFF. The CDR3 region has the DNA TGCGCCAGCAGCTTGGAGGTAACCGGGGAGCTGTTTTTT.

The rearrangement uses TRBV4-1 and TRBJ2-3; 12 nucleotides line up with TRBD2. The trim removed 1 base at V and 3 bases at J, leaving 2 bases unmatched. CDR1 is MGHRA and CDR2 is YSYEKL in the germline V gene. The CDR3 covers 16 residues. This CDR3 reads CASSQAGLAGTDTQYF. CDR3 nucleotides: TGCGCCAGCAGCCAAGCAGGACTAGCGGGGACAGATACGCAGTATTTT.

The CDR3 here is CASSYGKDTQYF. The CDR3 bases are TGTGCCAGCAGTTATGGAAAAGATACGCAGTATTTT. The rearrangement uses TRBV7-2 and TRBJ2-3, with unresolved D. Germline lookup yields CDR1 SGHTA and CDR2 FQGNSA. The ends were cut back, 6 bases at V and 5 bases at J, with 9 bases in the middle. This CDR3 has 12 amino acids.

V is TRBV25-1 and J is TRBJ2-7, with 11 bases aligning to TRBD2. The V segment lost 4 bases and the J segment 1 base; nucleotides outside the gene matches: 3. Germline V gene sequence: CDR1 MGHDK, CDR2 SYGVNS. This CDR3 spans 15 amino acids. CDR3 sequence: CASSVASGGSYEQYF. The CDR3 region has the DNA TGTGCCAGCAGTGTAGCTAGCGGGGGGTCCTACGAGCAGTACTTC.

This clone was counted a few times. As DNA, the CDR3 is TGTGCCAGCAGGCGACAGGGCGCGAACTATGGCTACACCTTC. It encodes CASRRQGANYGYTF. The chain carries TRBV28 and TRBJ1-2, with 7 bases matching TRBD1. V gave up 6 bases and J gave up 2 bases; unmatched junction bases: 6. CDR1 and CDR2 (germline): MDHEN, SYDVKM. There are 14 residues in the CDR3.

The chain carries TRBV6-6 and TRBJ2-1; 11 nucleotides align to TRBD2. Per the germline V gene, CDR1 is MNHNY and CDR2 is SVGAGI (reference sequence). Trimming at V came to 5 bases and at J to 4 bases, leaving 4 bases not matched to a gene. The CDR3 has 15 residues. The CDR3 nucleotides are TGTGCCAGCAGTAACCTAGCGGGGGGATACAATGAGCAGTTCTTC. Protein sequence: CASSNLAGGYNEQFF.

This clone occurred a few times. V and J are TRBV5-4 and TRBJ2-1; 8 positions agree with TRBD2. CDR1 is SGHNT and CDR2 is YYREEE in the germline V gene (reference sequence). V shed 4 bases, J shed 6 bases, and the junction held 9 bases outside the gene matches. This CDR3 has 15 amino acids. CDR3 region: CASSRERESGNEQFF. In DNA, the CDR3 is TGTGCCAGCAGCAGAGAGCGGGAGTCGGGCAATGAGCAGTTCTTC.

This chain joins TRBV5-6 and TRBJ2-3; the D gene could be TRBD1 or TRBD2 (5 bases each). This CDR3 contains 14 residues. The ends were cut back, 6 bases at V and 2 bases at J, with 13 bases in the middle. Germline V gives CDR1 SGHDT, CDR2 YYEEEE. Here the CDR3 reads CASILRGVTDTQYF. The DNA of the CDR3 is TGTGCCAGCATCCTTAGAGGGGTCACAGATACGCAGTATTTT.

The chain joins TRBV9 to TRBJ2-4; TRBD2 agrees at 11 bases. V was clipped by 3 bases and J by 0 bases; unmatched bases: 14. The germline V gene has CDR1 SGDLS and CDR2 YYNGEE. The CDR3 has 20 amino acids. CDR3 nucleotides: TGTGCCAGCAGCGCCGAGGGCGGGGTACTAGCGGGAGTAGCCAAAAACATTCAGTACTTC. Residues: CASSAEGGVLAGVAKNIQYF.

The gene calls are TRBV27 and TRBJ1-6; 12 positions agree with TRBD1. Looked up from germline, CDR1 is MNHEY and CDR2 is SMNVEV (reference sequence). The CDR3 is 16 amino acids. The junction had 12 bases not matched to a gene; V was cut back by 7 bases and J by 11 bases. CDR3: CASKKQSGQGATPLHF. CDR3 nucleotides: TGTGCCAGCAAGAAACAATCGGGACAGGGGGCCACACCCCTCCACTTT.

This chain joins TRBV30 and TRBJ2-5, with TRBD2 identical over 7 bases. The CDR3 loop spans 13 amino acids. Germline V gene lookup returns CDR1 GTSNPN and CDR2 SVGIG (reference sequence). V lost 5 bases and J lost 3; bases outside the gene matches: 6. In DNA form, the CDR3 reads TGTGCCTGGGCCGCGGGGGAAGAAGAGACCCAGTACTTC. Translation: CAWAAGEEETQYF.

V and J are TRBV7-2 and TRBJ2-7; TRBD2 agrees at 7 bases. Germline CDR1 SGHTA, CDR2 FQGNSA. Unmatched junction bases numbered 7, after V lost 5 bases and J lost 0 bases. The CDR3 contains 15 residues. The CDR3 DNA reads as TGTGCCAGCAGCGTACGGTGGGGGGGCTCCTACGAGCAGTACTTC. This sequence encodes CASSVRWGGSYEQYF.

CDR3 nucleotide sequence: TGTGCCAGCAGCAATGAGGGGACCCTTTCATCCGGGGGCCGCCAAGAGACCCAGTACTTC. Translating gives CASSNEGTLSSGGRQETQYF. This chain uses TRBV21-1 with TRBJ2-5. TRBV21-1 is a pseudogene locus. CDR3 length: 20 residues.

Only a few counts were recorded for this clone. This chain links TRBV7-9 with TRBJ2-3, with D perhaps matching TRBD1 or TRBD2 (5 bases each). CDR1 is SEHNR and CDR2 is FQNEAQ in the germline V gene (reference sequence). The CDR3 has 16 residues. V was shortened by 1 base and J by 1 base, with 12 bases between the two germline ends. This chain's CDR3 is CASSLERGVGTDTQYF. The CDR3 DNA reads TGTGCCAGCAGCTTAGAGAGGGGCGTGGGCACAGATACGCAGTATTTT.

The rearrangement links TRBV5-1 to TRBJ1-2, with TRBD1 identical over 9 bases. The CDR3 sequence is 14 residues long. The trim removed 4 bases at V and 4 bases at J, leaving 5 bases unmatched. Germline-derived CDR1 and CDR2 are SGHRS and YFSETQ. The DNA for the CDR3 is TGCGCCAGCAGCGGGGACAGGGCCTTCTATGGCTACACCTTC. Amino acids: CASSGDRAFYGYTF. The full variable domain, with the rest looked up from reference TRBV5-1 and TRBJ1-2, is KAGVTQTPRYLIKTRGQQVTLSCSPISGHRSVSWYQQTPGQGLQFLFEYFSETQRNKGNFPGRFSGRQFSNSRSEMNVSTLELGDSALYLCASSGDRAFYGYTFGSGTRLTVV.

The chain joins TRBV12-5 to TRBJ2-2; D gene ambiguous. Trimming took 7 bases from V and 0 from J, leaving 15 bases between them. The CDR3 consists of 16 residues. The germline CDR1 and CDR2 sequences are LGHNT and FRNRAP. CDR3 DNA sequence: TGTGCTAGTGCGGCCGTGTACACCACGAACACCGGGGAGCTGTTTTTT. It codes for CASAAVYTTNTGELFF.

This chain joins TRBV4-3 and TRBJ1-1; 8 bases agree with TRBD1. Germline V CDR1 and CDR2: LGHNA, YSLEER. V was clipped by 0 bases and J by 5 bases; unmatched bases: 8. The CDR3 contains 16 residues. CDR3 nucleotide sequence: TGCGCCAGCAGCCAAGATTACAGGGGGAGAGAAACTGAAGCTTTCTTT. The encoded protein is CASSQDYRGRETEAFF.

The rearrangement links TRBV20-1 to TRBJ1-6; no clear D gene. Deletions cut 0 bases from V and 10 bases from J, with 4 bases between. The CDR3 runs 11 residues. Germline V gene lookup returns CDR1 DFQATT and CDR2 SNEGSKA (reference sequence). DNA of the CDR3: TGCAGTGCTAGAGATGGGTCACCCCTCCACTTT. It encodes CSARDGSPLHF.

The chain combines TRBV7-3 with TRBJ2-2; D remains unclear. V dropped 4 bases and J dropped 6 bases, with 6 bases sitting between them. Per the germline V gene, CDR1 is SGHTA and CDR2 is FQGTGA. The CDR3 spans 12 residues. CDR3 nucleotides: TGTGCCAGCAGCTACTTAGCCGGGGAGCTGTTTTTT. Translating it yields CASSYLAGELFF.

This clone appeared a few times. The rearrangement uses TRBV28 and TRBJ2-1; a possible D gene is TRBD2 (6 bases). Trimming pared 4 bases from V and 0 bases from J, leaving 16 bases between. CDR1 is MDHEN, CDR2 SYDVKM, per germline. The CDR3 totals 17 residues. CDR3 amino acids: CASSSPGGVSSYNEQFF. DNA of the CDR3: TGTGCCAGCAGTTCCCCCGGCGGGGTGAGCTCCTACAATGAGCAGTTCTTC.

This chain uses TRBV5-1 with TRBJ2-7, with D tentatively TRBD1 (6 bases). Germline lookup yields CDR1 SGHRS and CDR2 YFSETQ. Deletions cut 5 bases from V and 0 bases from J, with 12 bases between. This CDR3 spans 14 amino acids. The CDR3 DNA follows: TGCGCCAGCAGTGGACAGACCAGCTCCTACGAGCAGTACTTC. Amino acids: CASSGQTSSYEQYF. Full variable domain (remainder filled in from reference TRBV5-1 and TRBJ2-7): KAGVTQTPRYLIKTRGQQVTLSCSPISGHRSVSWYQQTPGQGLQFLFEYFSETQRNKGNFPGRFSGRQFSNSRSEMNVSTLELGDSALYLCASSGQTSSYEQYFGPGTRLTVT.